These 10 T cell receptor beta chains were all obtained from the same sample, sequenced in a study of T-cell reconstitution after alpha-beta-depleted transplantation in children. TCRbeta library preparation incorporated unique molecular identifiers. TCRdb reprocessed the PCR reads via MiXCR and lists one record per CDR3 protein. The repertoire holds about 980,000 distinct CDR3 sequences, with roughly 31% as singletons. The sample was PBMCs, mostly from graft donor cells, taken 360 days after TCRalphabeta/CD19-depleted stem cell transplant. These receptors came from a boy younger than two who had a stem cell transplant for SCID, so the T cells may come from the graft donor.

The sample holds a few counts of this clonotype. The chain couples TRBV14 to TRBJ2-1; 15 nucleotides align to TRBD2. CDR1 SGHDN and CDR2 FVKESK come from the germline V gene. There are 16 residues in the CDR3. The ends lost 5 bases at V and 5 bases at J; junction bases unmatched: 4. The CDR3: CASSYGLAGGNNEQFF. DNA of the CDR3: TGTGCCAGCAGCTACGGACTAGCGGGGGGGAACAATGAGCAGTTCTTC.

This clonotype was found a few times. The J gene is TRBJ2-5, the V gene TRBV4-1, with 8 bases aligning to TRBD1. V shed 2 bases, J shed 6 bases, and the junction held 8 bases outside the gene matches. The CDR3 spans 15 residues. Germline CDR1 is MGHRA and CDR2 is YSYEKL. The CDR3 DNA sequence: TGCGCCAGCAGCCAAATTTTGACAGGGGACAAGACCCAGTACTTC. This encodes CASSQILTGDKTQYF.

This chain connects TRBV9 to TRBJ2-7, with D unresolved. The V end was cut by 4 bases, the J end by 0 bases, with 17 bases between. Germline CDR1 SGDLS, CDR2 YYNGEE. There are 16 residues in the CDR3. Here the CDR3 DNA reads TGTGCCAGCAGCCCTCTGGGCACACCCAGCTCCTACGAGCAGTACTTC. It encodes CASSPLGTPSSYEQYF. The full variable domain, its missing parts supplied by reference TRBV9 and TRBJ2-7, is DSGVTQTPKHLITATGQRVTLRCSPRSGDLSVYWYQQSLDQGLQFLIQYYNGEERAKGNILERFSAQQFPDLHSELNLSSLELGDSALYFCASSPLGTPSSYEQYFGPGTRLTVT.

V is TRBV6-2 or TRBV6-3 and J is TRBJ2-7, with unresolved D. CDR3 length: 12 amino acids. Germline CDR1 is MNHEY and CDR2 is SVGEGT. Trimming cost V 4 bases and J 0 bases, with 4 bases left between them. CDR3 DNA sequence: TGTGCCAGCAGTTGGACCTCCTACGAGCAGTACTTC. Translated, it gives CASSWTSYEQYF.

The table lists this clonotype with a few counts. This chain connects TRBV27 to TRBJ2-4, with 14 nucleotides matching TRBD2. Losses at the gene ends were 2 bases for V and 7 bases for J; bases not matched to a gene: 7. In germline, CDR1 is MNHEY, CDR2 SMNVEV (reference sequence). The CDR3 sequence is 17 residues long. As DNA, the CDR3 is TGTGCCAGCAGTTTAAGGACTAGCGGGGGGAAGCTTAACATTCAGTACTTC. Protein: CASSLRTSGGKLNIQYF.

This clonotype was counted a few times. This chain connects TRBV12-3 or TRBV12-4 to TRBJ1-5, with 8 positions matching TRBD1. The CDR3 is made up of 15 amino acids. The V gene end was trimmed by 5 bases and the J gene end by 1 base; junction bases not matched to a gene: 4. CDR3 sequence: CASSADRGSNQPQHF. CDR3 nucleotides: TGTGCCAGCAGTGCCGACAGGGGCAGCAATCAGCCCCAGCATTTT.

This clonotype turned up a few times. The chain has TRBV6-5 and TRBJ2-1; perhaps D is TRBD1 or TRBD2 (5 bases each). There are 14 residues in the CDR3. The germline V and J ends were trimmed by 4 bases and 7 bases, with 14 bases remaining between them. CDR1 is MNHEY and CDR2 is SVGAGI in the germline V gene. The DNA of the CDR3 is TGTGCCAGCAGTTTCAGGGCAGGCGGGAATGAGCAGTTCTTC. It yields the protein CASSFRAGGNEQFF.

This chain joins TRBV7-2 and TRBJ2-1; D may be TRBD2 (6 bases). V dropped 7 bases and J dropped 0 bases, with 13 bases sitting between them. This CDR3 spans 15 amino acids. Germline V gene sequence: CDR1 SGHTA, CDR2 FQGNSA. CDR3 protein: CASIRDSSSYNEQFF. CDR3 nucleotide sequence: TGTGCCAGCATTCGGGACTCGAGCTCCTACAATGAGCAGTTCTTC.

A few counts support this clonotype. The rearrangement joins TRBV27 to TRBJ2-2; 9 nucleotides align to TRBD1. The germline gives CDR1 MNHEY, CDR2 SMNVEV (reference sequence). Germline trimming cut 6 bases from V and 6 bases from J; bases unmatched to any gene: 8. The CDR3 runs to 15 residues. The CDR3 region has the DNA TGTGCCAGCAGCCGGGACAGGGTCATCGCCGGGGAGCTGTTTTTT. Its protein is CASSRDRVIAGELFF.

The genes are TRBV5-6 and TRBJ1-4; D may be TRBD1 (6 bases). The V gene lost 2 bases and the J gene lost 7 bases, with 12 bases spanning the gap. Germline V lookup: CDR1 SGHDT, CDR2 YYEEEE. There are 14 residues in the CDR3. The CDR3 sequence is CASSFKDRREKLFF. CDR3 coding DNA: TGTGCCAGCAGCTTTAAGGACAGACGTGAAAAACTGTTTTTT.